This T cell receptor (beta chain) was found in a study of blood T cell repertoires in COVID-19. Study background: Material from acute and convalescent COVID-19 was sourced from the United States, Italy and Spain. Sample material is recorded as cDNA or gDNA derived from T cells, B-cell-depleted T cells, or PBMCs.

Germline assignment: CDR1 SGHNT and CDR2 YENEEA. V was pared by 2 bases and J by 4 bases, with 12 bases between. This CDR3 is built from 15 residues. TCRdb keeps only in-frame clones here, not all; method: immunoSEQ multiplex PCR. The sample records nearly 40,000 clones, 80% to 90% being singletons. This chain uses TRBV11-3 with TRBJ2-1; D is undetermined. Sample: peripheral blood. This sequence originates from a woman in her 70s with acute or convalescent COVID-19. The CDR3 coding sequence is TGTGCCAGCAGCTTACGCCGCCCAGATTACAATGAGCAGTTCTTC. Protein: CASSLRRPDYNEQFF.